The 28 T cell receptor beta chains below come from one sample, sequenced in a study of T-cell reconstitution after alpha-beta-depleted transplantation in children. Unique molecular identifiers tagged the TCRbeta library. MiXCR, run by TCRdb on the PCR reads, gives a single entry per CDR3 protein. The sample consists of about 270,000 distinct CDR3 sequences, 9.9% of them appearing once. Here the sequenced sample was PBMCs from the stem cell graft donor, taken from the stem cell graft. These receptors originate from a human donor who donated a stem cell graft to a child with SCID.

The gene calls are TRBV6-1 and TRBJ2-1; 8 nucleotides agree with TRBD1. Germline values: CDR1 MNHNS, CDR2 SASEGT. The CDR3 extends over 13 amino acids. Losses at the gene ends were 2 bases for V and 6 bases for J; bases not matched to a gene: 0. The CDR3 region has the DNA TGTGCCAGCAGTGAACAGGGGGCCAATGAGCAGTTCTTC. Protein: CASSEQGANEQFF.

V usage is TRBV3-1 and J usage is TRBJ2-1; perhaps TRBD2 as D (6 bases). V shed 6 bases and J shed 9 bases, with 15 bases lying between them. From germline, CDR1 is LGHDT and CDR2 YNNKEL (reference sequence). The CDR3 sequence is 13 residues long. The DNA for the CDR3 is TGTGCCAGCAGATGGGAGACTAGTCTTGAGCAGTTCTTC. Its protein product is CASRWETSLEQFF.

The chain links TRBV20-1 to TRBJ2-1; D gene uncertain. Trimming removed 6 bases at V and 2 bases at J, with 17 bases between. The CDR3 runs to 15 residues. From germline, CDR1 is DFQATT and CDR2 SNEGSKA (reference sequence). In DNA form, the CDR3 reads TGCAGTGCCCAGCCGCTCTACGATACCTACAATGAGCAGTTCTTC. Translation: CSAQPLYDTYNEQFF.

The table lists this clonotype with a few counts. The chain has TRBV18 and TRBJ1-2, with D perhaps TRBD1 (6 bases). The CDR3 consists of 15 residues. The V gene lost 0 bases and the J gene lost 1 base, with 9 bases spanning the gap. Germline values: CDR1 KGHSH, CDR2 LQKENI. This CDR3 is CASSPPGTINYGYTF. CDR3 bases: TGTGCCAGCTCACCACCCGGGACAATTAACTATGGCTACACCTTC.

This chain uses TRBV11-2 with TRBJ2-3, with D tentatively TRBD2 (6 bases). This CDR3 region has 15 residues. CDR1 is SGHAT, CDR2 FQNNGV, per germline. V was clipped by 5 bases and J by 2 bases, with 14 bases between them. The CDR3, as DNA: TGTGCCAGCAGCGGGAGGAGAGGGGCCACAGATACGCAGTATTTT. Protein sequence: CASSGRRGATDTQYF. Filled out from reference TRBV11-2 and TRBJ2-3, the complete variable domain reads EAGVAQSPRYKIIEKRQSVAFWCNPISGHATLYWYQQILGQGPKLLIQFQNNGVVDDSQLPKDRFSAERLKGVDSTLKIQPAKLEDSAVYLCASSGRRGATDTQYFGPGTRLTVL.

In this sample, this clonotype turned up many times. The rearrangement links TRBV5-1 to TRBJ2-7, with D tentatively TRBD1 (6 bases). The germline CDR1 and CDR2 sequences are SGHRS and YFSETQ. The CDR3 is made up of 13 amino acids. V was pared by 4 bases and J by 4 bases, with 12 bases between. CDR3 amino acids: CASSLTGIYEQYF. In nucleotides, the CDR3 is TGCGCCAGCAGCCTAACAGGGATTTACGAGCAGTACTTC.

The chain uses TRBV5-6 and TRBJ2-7; D is unresolved. CDR1 SGHDT and CDR2 YYEEEE come from the germline V gene. The CDR3 sequence is 13 residues long. Trimming removed 0 bases at V and 9 bases at J, with 13 bases between. CDR3 nucleotide sequence: TGTGCCAGCAGCTTGGATAGTCGGCCGGGGCAGTACTTC. Its translation is CASSLDSRPGQYF.

This clonotype was seen more than once but under ten times. The chain couples TRBV6-1 to TRBJ2-7; TRBD1 is a possible D gene (6 bases). The CDR3 totals 13 residues. Germline V gene lookup returns CDR1 MNHNS and CDR2 SASEGT. V dropped 2 bases and J dropped 5 bases, with 10 bases sitting between them. The CDR3 sequence is CASSEIGGDEQYF. CDR3 bases: TGTGCCAGCAGTGAAATAGGGGGAGACGAGCAGTACTTC.

The gene calls are TRBV27 and TRBJ2-7; 10 bases align to TRBD1. V gave up 8 bases and J gave up 5 bases; unmatched junction bases: 6. The CDR3 covers 13 residues. Germline V gene sequence: CDR1 MNHEY, CDR2 SMNVEV (reference sequence). The CDR3 is CASADRGVDEQYF. The DNA of the CDR3 is TGTGCCAGCGCGGACAGGGGGGTCGACGAGCAGTACTTC.

This chain joins TRBV7-9 and TRBJ2-3; 7 positions match TRBD1. V gave up 5 bases and J gave up 4 bases; unmatched junction bases: 9. CDR1 SEHNR and CDR2 FQNEAQ come from the germline V gene (reference sequence). This CDR3 has 15 amino acids. CDR3 residues: CASSLDRVISDTQYF. The CDR3 DNA is TGTGCCAGCAGCCTCGACAGGGTAATATCAGATACGCAGTATTTT. The variable domain in full, completed from reference TRBV7-9 and TRBJ2-3, reads DTGVSQNPRHKITKRGQNVTFRCDPISEHNRLYWYRQTLGQGPEFLTYFQNEAQLEKSRLLSDRFSAERPKGSFSTLEIQRTEQGDSAMYLCASSLDRVISDTQYFGPGTRLTVL.

This clonotype was picked up many times. CDR3 sequence (DNA): TGCGCCAGCAGCTTTAGCGGGACCACAGATACGCAGTATTTT. The encoded protein is CASSFSGTTDTQYF. This chain joins TRBV5-1 and TRBJ2-3, with 8 bases aligning to TRBD2. The CDR3 is 14 amino acids. J was trimmed by 2 bases and V by 2 bases; bases with no gene match: 1. The germline V gene has CDR1 SGHRS and CDR2 YFSETQ.

The genes are TRBV7-6 and TRBJ2-1; TRBD1 or TRBD2 may be the D gene (6 bases each). This CDR3 spans 15 amino acids. V dropped 5 bases and J dropped 9 bases, with 20 bases sitting between them. Germline values: CDR1 SGHVS, CDR2 FNYEAQ. CDR3 amino acids: CASSAPVGGRGEQFF. For the CDR3, the DNA is TGTGCCAGCAGCGCCCCCGTGGGGGGCCGGGGTGAGCAGTTCTTC.

In its sample, this clonotype was seen many times. The gene calls are TRBV19 and TRBJ2-7, with D possibly matching TRBD1 (6 bases). V was shortened by 5 bases and J by 2 bases, with 13 bases between the two germline ends. Per germline, CDR1 LNHDA and CDR2 SQIVND (reference sequence). CDR3 length: 14 amino acids. CDR3 bases: TGTGCCAGTAGTTCCAGGACAGCTACCTACGAGCAGTACTTC. Translation: CASSSRTATYEQYF.

The rearrangement links TRBV5-4 to TRBJ2-3; D is unresolved. The CDR3 has 12 residues. Germline lookup yields CDR1 SGHNT and CDR2 YYREEE (reference sequence). V lost 1 base to trimming and J lost 5 bases, with 5 bases between them. CDR3 sequence: CASSLRLDTQYF. CDR3 bases: TGTGCCAGCAGCTTGCGTCTAGATACGCAGTATTTT.

This clonotype showed up just a few times. This chain connects TRBV20-1 to TRBJ1-1, with no clear D. The V end was cut by 6 bases, the J end by 7 bases, with 9 bases between. Looked up from germline, CDR1 is DFQATT and CDR2 is SNEGSKA (reference sequence). The length of the CDR3 is 10 residues. CDR3 protein: CSASEGEAFF. The CDR3 DNA reads as TGCAGTGCGAGCGAGGGTGAAGCTTTCTTT.

The sample holds a few counts of this clonotype. The chain links TRBV2 to TRBJ2-1; maybe TRBD2 (5 bases). This CDR3 has 15 amino acids. CDR1 is SNHLY and CDR2 is FYNNEI in the germline V gene. The V end was cut by 3 bases, the J end by 0 bases, with 9 bases between. CDR3 in DNA: TGTGCCAGCAGTGAGGACTTGGTCTCCTACAATGAGCAGTTCTTC. This codes for CASSEDLVSYNEQFF.

In this sample, this clonotype turned up a few times. This chain connects TRBV6-1 to TRBJ1-1, with a weak D call TRBD1 (5 bases). The germline V and J ends were trimmed by 6 bases and 4 bases, with 12 bases remaining between them. Germline V gene sequence: CDR1 MNHNS, CDR2 SASEGT. CDR3 length: 13 residues. DNA of the CDR3: TGTGCCAGCAGCCGAACAGGCTCCACTGAAGCTTTCTTT. As protein: CASSRTGSTEAFF.

V gene TRBV15 combines with J gene TRBJ2-3; D is uncertain. CDR3 length: 16 amino acids. Trimming removed 2 bases from V and 8 bases from J, with 20 bases in between. Per the germline V gene, CDR1 is LNHNV and CDR2 is YYDKDF (reference sequence). The CDR3 DNA reads TGTGCCACCAGCAGACAATCAACTGGGCAGCCACTTACGCAGTATTTT. This translates into CATSRQSTGQPLTQYF.

This clonotype was found a few times. This rearrangement joins TRBV5-6 to TRBJ2-7, with D maybe TRBD2 (8 bases). The V gene lost 4 bases and the J gene lost 2 bases, with 16 bases spanning the gap. Per the germline V gene, CDR1 is SGHDT and CDR2 is YYEEEE. The CDR3 totals 15 residues. In DNA, the CDR3 is TGTGCCAGCAGCCGGGAGGGGGCGCTGGCCTACGAGCAGTACTTC. The encoded protein is CASSREGALAYEQYF. The whole variable domain, remainder taken from reference TRBV5-6 and TRBJ2-7, is DAGVTQSPTHLIKTRGQQVTLRCSPKSGHDTVSWYQQALGQGPQFIFQYYEEEERQRGNFPDRFSGHQFPNYSSELNVNALLLGDSALYLCASSREGALAYEQYFGPGTRLTVT.

J is TRBJ1-4 and V is TRBV10-3; 8 positions match TRBD1. CDR1 is ENHRY and CDR2 is SYGVKD in the germline V gene. This CDR3 has 15 amino acids. Losses at the gene ends were 3 bases for V and 4 bases for J; bases not matched to a gene: 4. The chain's CDR3 is CAISDGQGSNEKLFF. CDR3 nucleotide sequence: TGTGCCATCAGTGATGGACAGGGAAGTAATGAAAAACTGTTTTTT.

The rearrangement links TRBV12-3 or TRBV12-4 to TRBJ1-5; 9 bases line up with TRBD1. V was pared by 6 bases and J by 1 base, with 4 bases of the junction left unmatched. This CDR3 has 15 residues. Here the CDR3 reads CASRTGGASNQPQHF. DNA for the CDR3: TGTGCCAGCAGGACAGGGGGAGCGAGCAATCAGCCCCAGCATTTT.

This chain links TRBV18 with TRBJ2-4, with D maybe TRBD1 (6 bases). CDR1 is KGHSH and CDR2 is LQKENI in the germline V gene. This CDR3 region has 19 residues. V dropped 1 base and J dropped 1 base, with 20 bases sitting between them. CDR3 sequence: CASSPLVGGTSSAKNIQYF. CDR3 DNA: TGTGCCAGCTCACCACTGGTGGGTGGGACATCCTCCGCCAAAAACATTCAGTACTTC.

The chain recombines TRBV7-2 with TRBJ1-2; TRBD1 matches at 8 bases. Germline-derived CDR1 and CDR2 are SGHTA and FQGNSA. The ends lost 5 bases at V and 3 bases at J; junction bases unmatched: 2. The CDR3 sequence is 13 residues long. The CDR3 DNA is TGTGCCAGCAGCCCGGACAGGGACTATGGCTACACCTTC. Its protein is CASSPDRDYGYTF.

V usage is TRBV20-1 and J usage is TRBJ2-3; 13 bases are a match to TRBD2. The CDR3 runs to 16 residues. V gave up 6 bases and J gave up 2 bases; unmatched junction bases: 8. Per germline, CDR1 DFQATT and CDR2 SNEGSKA (reference sequence). CDR3: CSALRLAGGNTDTQYF. CDR3 bases: TGCAGTGCCCTCAGACTAGCGGGGGGTAACACAGATACGCAGTATTTT.

This clonotype was seen ten or more times. The chain uses TRBV5-1 and TRBJ2-3; 11 nucleotides line up with TRBD2. J gave up 3 bases and V 4 bases, and 4 bases lay outside the gene matches. This CDR3 is built from 15 residues. The germline V gene encodes CDR1 SGHRS and CDR2 YFSETQ. This CDR3 is CASSLGTSGTDTQYF. CDR3 DNA sequence: TGCGCCAGCAGCCTGGGGACTAGCGGAACAGATACGCAGTATTTT.

This clonotype has ten or more counts. V usage is TRBV3-1 and J usage is TRBJ2-2; D remains unclear. Germline values: CDR1 LGHDT, CDR2 YNNKEL (reference sequence). The CDR3 extends over 18 amino acids. The V end was cut by 0 bases, the J end by 0 bases, with 14 bases between. In nucleotides, the CDR3 is TGTGCCAGCAGCCAAGATGTAAGAGGAGTACCGAACACCGGGGAGCTGTTTTTT. It encodes CASSQDVRGVPNTGELFF.

The chain is built from TRBV20-1 and TRBJ1-1; D not certain. The CDR3 loop spans 13 amino acids. V was cut by 0 bases and J by 5 bases, with 10 bases left in between. The germline CDR1 and CDR2 sequences are DFQATT and SNEGSKA (reference sequence). CDR3 nucleotides: TGCAGTGCTAGAGAACCGGGATGGACTGAAGCTTTCTTT. As protein: CSAREPGWTEAFF.

This clonotype occurred a few times. The CDR3 region has the DNA TGTGCCAGCAAGTCAGGGGCTCGGGAGACCCAGTACTTC. Its translation: CASKSGARETQYF. The chain carries TRBV27 and TRBJ2-5; a weak D match, TRBD1 (6 bases). Trimming cost V 7 bases and J 5 bases, with 14 bases left between them. The CDR3 loop spans 13 amino acids. Germline V gene sequence: CDR1 MNHEY, CDR2 SMNVEV (reference sequence).